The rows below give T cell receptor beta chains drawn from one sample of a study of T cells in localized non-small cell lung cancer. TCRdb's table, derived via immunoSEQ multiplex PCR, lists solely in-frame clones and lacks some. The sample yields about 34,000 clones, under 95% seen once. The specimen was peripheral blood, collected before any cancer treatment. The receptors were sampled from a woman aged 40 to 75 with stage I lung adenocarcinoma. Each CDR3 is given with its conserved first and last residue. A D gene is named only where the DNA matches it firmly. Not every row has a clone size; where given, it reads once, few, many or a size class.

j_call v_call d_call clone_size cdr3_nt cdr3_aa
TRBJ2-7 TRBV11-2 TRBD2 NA TGTGCCAGCAGCTCCAAGCGGGAGTCCCCTTTCCACGAGCAGTACTTC CASSSKRESPFHEQYF
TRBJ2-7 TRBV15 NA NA TGTGCCACCAGCATAAAGTCAAGCTCCTACGAGCAGTACTTC CATSIKSSSYEQYF
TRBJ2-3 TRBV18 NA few TGTGCCAGCTCACCAGGCAGTCGGTCAGATACGCAGTATTTT CASSPGSRSDTQYF
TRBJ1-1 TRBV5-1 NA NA TGCGCCAGCAGCTATGTGGGGGCCGAGAATAAAGCTTTCTTT CASSYVGAENKAFF
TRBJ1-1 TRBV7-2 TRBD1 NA TGTGCCAGCAGCGAAGGGGGCGGGGTGAACACTGAAGCTTTCTTT CASSEGGGVNTEAFF
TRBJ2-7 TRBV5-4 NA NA TGTGCCAGCAGCTTGGGAGTGTGGTACGAGCAGTACTTC CASSLGVWYEQYF
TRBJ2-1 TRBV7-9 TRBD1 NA TGTGCCAGCAGCTCCCAGACAGGGAGCTCCTACAATGAGCAGTTCTTC CASSSQTGSSYNEQFF
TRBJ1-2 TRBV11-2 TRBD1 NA TGTGCCAGCAGCTACCAACAGGGGTTGGATGGCTACACCTTC CASSYQQGLDGYTF
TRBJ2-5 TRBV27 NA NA TGTGCCAGCAGTTTCCTAAAAGAGACCCAGTACTTC CASSFLKETQYF
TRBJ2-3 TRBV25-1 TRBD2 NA TGTGCCAGCAGTGAATCCCCTAGCGGCGGCACAGATACGCAGTATTTT CASSESPSGGTDTQYF
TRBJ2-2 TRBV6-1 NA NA TGTGCCAGCAGTGAAGTTTATCAGGGGCCCGGGGAGCTGTTTTTT CASSEVYQGPGELFF
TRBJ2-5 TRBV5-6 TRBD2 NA TGTGCCAGCAGCTTACTCGCTAGCGGGGGGAGGGAGACCCAGTACTTC CASSLLASGGRETQYF
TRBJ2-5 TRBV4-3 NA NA TGCGCCAGCAGCGTTCAGCGAGAAGAGACCCAGTACTTC CASSVQREETQYF
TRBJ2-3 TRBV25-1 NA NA TGTGCCAGCAGTGCAGACACCTTCACAGATACGCAGTATTTT CASSADTFTDTQYF
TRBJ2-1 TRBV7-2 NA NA TGTGCCAGCAGCTTAGTGAGCACTAGCCTATACAATGAGCAGTTCTTC CASSLVSTSLYNEQFF
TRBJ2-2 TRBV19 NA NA TGTGCCAGTAGTATCGAAAAGCTCTCCGGGGAGCTGTTTTTT CASSIEKLSGELFF
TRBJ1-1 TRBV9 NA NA TGTGCCAGCAGCTCACAGCTAGGCACTGAAGCTTTCTTT CASSSQLGTEAFF
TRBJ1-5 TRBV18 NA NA TGTGCCAGCTCACCTTTCAATGGTGGCAGGGGCAATCAGCCCCAGCATTTT CASSPFNGGRGNQPQHF
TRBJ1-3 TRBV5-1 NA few TGCGCCAGCAGCTTGGCCACCCATGGAAACACCATATATTTT CASSLATHGNTIYF
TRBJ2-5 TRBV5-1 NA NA TGCGCCAGCAGCTTGAGTGGGACATGGAGACAAGAGACCCAGTACTTC CASSLSGTWRQETQYF
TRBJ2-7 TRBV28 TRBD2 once TGTGCCAGCAGCTCCGGGACTAACGCCTACGAGCAGTACTTC CASSSGTNAYEQYF
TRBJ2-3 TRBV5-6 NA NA TGTGCCAGCAGCTTTCTCACAGGACAGATCACAGATACGCAGTATTTT CASSFLTGQITDTQYF
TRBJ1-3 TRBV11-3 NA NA TGTGCCAGCAGCTTACGGGTCTCCTCTCCCTCTGGAAACACCATATATTTT CASSLRVSSPSGNTIYF
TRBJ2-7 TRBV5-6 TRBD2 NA TGTGCCAGCAGCCTTAGGACTAGCGGGGCGTACGAGCAGTACTTC CASSLRTSGAYEQYF
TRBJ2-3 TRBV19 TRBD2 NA TGTGCCAGCACTAAGCGGGACCTTCGCACAGATACGCAGTATTTT CASTKRDLRTDTQYF
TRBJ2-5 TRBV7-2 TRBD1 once TGTGCCAGCAGCCCATGGGGGACAGGGTTATCGGAGACCCAGTACTTC CASSPWGTGLSETQYF
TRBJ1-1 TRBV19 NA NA TGTGCCAGTAGTACCCGAGACGTGAACACTGAAGCTTTCTTT CASSTRDVNTEAFF
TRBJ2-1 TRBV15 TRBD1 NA TGTGCCACCAGCAGAGGGCTAGGGACAGGGAATGAGCAGTTCTTC CATSRGLGTGNEQFF